This T cell receptor beta chain was sequenced for a study of cytomegalovirus exposure and HLA in healthy donors. General study points: Reportedly, HLA-A and HLA-B alleles of most subjects were accurately predicted from TCR beta. Later analysis identified a missense DCLRE1C variant that was linked to TCR beta V- and J-gene trimming. In an earlier analysis, about 87% or about 30%: the productive usage of most TCR beta V segments.

Vbeta (60) and Jbeta (13) primers were used in the PCR. The table came from immunoSEQ multiplex PCR; TCRdb's copy has only in-frame clones and leaves some out. The sample holds about 200,000 clones, more than 75% seen once. The V segment lost 6 bases and the J segment 6 bases; nucleotides outside the gene matches: 5. This CDR3 is 15 amino acids long. Germline V gene sequence: CDR1 LNHDA, CDR2 SQIVND (reference sequence). Sampled while nominally healthy, donors likely had unrecorded immune exposures. Worth noting for this clone: What it recognizes is unknown.

This chain connects TRBV19 to TRBJ1-6, with 10 bases that match TRBD1. Sequencing was performed on PBMCs. This sequence was found in a male donor in good health and CMV-seronegative. CDR3 amino acids: CASSIGTGVNSPLHF. The CDR3 DNA is TGTGCCAGTAGCATCGGGACAGGGGTTAATTCACCCCTCCACTTT. The entire variable domain, with the rest obtained from reference TRBV19 and TRBJ1-6, is as follows: DGGITQSPKYLFRKEGQNVTLSCEQNLNHDAMYWYRQDPGQGLRLIYYSQIVNDFQKGDIAEGYSVSREKKESFPLTVTSAQKNPTAFYLCASSIGTGVNSPLHFGNGTRLTVT.